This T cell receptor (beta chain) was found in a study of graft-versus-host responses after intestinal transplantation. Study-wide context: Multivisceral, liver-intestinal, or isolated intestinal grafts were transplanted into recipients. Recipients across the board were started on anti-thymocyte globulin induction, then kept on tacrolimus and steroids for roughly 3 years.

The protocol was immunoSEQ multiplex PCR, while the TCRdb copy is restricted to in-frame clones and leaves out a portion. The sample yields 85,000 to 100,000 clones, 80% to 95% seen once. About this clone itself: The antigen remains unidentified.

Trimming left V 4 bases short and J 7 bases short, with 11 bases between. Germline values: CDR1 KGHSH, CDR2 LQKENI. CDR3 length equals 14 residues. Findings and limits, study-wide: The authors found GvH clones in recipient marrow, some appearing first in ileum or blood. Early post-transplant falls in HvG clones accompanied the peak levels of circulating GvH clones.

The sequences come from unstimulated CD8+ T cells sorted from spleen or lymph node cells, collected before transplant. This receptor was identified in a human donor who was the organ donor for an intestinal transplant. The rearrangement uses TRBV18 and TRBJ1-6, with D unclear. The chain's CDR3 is CASSHPMRNSPLHF. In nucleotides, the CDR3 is TGTGCCAGCTCACACCCGATGAGAAATTCACCCCTCCACTTT.